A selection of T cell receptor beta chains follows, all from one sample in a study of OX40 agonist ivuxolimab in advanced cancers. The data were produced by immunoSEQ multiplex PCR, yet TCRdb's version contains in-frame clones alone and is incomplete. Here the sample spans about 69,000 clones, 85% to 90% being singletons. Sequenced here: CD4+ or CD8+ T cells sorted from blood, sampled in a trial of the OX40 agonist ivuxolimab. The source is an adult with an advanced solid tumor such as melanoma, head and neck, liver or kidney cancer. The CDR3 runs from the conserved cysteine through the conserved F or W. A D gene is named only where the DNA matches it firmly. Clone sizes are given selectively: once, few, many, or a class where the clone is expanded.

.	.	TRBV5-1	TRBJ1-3	TGCGCCAGCAGCTTGGACAGTTCCTTAGGAAACACCATATATTTT	CASSLDSSLGNTIYF
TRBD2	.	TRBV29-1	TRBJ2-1	TGCAGCGCCTCGGGACTAGCGGGAGAGGGTGAGCAGTTCTTC	CSASGLAGEGEQFF
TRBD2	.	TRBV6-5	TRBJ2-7	TGTGCCAGCAGAAGACTAGCGCCCTCCTACGAGCAGTACTTC	CASRRLAPSYEQYF
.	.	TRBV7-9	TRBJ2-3	TGTGCCAGTTACAGCGCCCGCACAGATACGCAGTATTTT	CASYSARTDTQYF
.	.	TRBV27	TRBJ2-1	TGTGCCAGCAGTTCTTGGCCCCACAGCGGGTCCTACAATGAGCAGTTCTTC	CASSSWPHSGSYNEQFF
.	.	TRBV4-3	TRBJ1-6	TGCGCCAGCAGCCAAGATCCGGGTTCTAGCTCACCCCTCCACTTT	CASSQDPGSSSPLHF
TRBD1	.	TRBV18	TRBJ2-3	TGTGCCAGCTCACCTCTAGCACCAGGGGGTCGCACAGATACGCAGTATTTT	CASSPLAPGGRTDTQYF
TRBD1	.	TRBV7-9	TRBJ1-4	TGTGCCAGCAGCTTGGACAGGTCGCGGGCTAATGAAAAACTGTTTTTT	CASSLDRSRANEKLFF
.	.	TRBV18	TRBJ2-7	TGTGCCAGCTCACAACCGGGACAAACCTCCTACGAGCAGTACTTC	CASSQPGQTSYEQYF
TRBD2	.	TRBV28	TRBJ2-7	TGTGCCAGCAGTTTACCGACGACTAGCGGGAGTTCGTACGAGCAGTACTTC	CASSLPTTSGSSYEQYF
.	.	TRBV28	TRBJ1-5	TGTGCCAGCAGTAGAGGTTTGAGGCCCCAGCATTTT	CASSRGLRPQHF
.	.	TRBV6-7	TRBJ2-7	TGTGCCAGCAGTTACTCGAGAGACTCTTCCTACGAGCAGTACTTC	CASSYSRDSSYEQYF
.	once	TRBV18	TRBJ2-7	TGTGCCAGCTCACCACGGGGGCTCTACGAGCAGTACTTC	CASSPRGLYEQYF
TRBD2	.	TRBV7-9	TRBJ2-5	TGTGCCAGCAGCATACGGCCGGGCGGGAGGGGTCAAGAGACCCAGTACTTC	CASSIRPGGRGQETQYF
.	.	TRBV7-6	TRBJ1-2	TGTGCCAGCAGCTTCGGGAGTAACTATGGCTACACCTTC	CASSFGSNYGYTF
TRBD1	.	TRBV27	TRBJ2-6	TGTGCCAGCAGTATACAGGGGGCTGGGGCCAACGTCCTGACTTTC	CASSIQGAGANVLTF
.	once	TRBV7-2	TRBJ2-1	TGTGCCAGCAGCTTATTGGGCCACAATGAGCAGTTCTTC	CASSLLGHNEQFF
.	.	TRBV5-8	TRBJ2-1	TGTGCCAGCAGCTTAGACGGATACAATGAGCAGTTCTTC	CASSLDGYNEQFF
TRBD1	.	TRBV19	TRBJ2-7	TGTGCCAGTAGTATCATCCCGGGACAGGGTAAAGACGAGCAGTACTTC	CASSIIPGQGKDEQYF
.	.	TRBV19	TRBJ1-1	TGTGCCAGTAGTATGGGATTCGGGGGTTACACTGAAGCTTTCTTT	CASSMGFGGYTEAFF
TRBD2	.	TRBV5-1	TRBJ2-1	TGCGCCAGCAGCTTGGTTGCGGGAGCGGGGCACAATGAGCAGTTCTTC	CASSLVAGAGHNEQFF
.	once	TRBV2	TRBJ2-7	TGTGCCAGCAAGCCGGGCGTCTACGAGCAGTACTTC	CASKPGVYEQYF
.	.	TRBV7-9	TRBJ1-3	TGTGCCAGCAGCTTATTTGGGAACTCTGGAAACACCATATATTTT	CASSLFGNSGNTIYF
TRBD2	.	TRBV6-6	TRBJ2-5	TGTGCCAGCAGTCACGTGACTAGCGGGATAAGGGCCCAGTACTTC	CASSHVTSGIRAQYF
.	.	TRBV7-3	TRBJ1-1	TGTGCCAGCAGCCAGGGTGGGGGCCGAGGCACTGAAGCTTTCTTT	CASSQGGGRGTEAFF
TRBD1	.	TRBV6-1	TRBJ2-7	TGTGCCAGCAGGTACAACAGGGGGGAGTCCTACGAGCAGTACTTC	CASRYNRGESYEQYF
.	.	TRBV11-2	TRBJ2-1	TGTGCCAGCAGCTACATAGTCGTGAATGAGCAGTTCTTC	CASSYIVVNEQFF
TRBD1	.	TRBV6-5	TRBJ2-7	TGTGCCAGCAGCACAGGGGCCTCCTACGAGCAGTACTTC	CASSTGASYEQYF
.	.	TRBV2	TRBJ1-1	TGTGCCAGCAGGGCCCAGGAGAACACTGAAGCTTTCTTT	CASRAQENTEAFF
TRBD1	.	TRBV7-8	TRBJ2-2	TGTGCCAGCAGCTTAGTGACAGGGGGGTACACCGGGGAGCTGTTTTTT	CASSLVTGGYTGELFF
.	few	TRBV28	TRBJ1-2	TGTGCCAGCAGTTTACGGGAAGCTGGCTACACCTTC	CASSLREAGYTF
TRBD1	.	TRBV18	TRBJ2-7	TGTGCCAGCTCACCGGACAGGGTATACGAGCAGTACTTC	CASSPDRVYEQYF
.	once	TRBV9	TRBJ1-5	TGTGCCAGCAGCGCGCAGGGTGACAATCAGCCCCAGCATTTT	CASSAQGDNQPQHF
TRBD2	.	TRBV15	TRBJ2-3	TGTGCCACCAGCAGAGGGGGCGGCGGGGGGCCAACAGATACGCAGTATTTT	CATSRGGGGGPTDTQYF
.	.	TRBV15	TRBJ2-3	TGTGCCACCAGCAGAGATCGACAGCCCACAGATACGCAGTATTTT	CATSRDRQPTDTQYF
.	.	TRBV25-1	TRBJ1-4	TGTGCCAGCAGTGACTCGGGAGTGAGAAAACTGTTTTTT	CASSDSGVRKLFF
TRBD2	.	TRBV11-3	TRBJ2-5	TGTGCCAGCAGCGCCCGCGGAGTAGCGGGGGGGGAGACCCAGTACTTC	CASSARGVAGGETQYF
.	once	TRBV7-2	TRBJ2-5	TGTGCCAGCAGCTCCTCCCGTACGGGGGCCAGGGAGACCCAGTACTTC	CASSSSRTGARETQYF
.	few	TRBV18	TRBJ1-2	TGTGCCAGCTCACCACTAAAGGGTGGCTACACCTTC	CASSPLKGGYTF
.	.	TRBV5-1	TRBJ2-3	TGCGCCAGCAGCTTTGGTTCTCGGGCAGATACGCAGTATTTT	CASSFGSRADTQYF